The clone carrying this TCR beta chain was seen many times. This specimen comes from a study of blood T cells in healthy people across ages. Combining a sample-barcoded 5' primer with a J-beta primer mix, a second PCR ran for roughly 7 to 11 cycles. Each CDR3 protein gets one entry after TCRdb re-called the 5' RACE reads with MiXCR. The profile covers hundreds of thousands of distinct CDR3 sequences, with over 45% appearing a single time and roughly 30% taken by the ten largest. The germline V and J ends were trimmed by 5 bases and 6 bases, with 16 bases remaining between them. CDR1 is SQVTM, CDR2 ANQGSEA, per germline. This CDR3 contains 13 residues.

This clonotype was sampled from a woman aged 55 to 70 in good health. The specimen was blood. The rearrangement joins TRBV29-1 to TRBJ2-5; D is ambiguous. The CDR3 spells CSVYSVRWQTQYF. CDR3 nucleotides: TGCAGCGTTTATTCGGTACGATGGCAGACCCAGTACTTC.